This is a list of T cell receptor beta chains from one sample in a study of blood T cell repertoires in COVID-19. Repertoires were generated with immunoSEQ multiplex PCR, while TCRdb's copy carries only in-frame clones and drops some. The sample shows under 70,000 clones, 75% to 95% of them seen only once. Sequenced input: peripheral blood. The receptors shown here come from a human donor with active COVID-19. The donor label of this sample is uncertain. Both conserved end residues are part of each CDR3. Each record gives: D gene, V gene, CDR3 protein. A D gene is named only where the DNA matches it firmly.

>TRBD1|TRBV5-6
CASSRQGDNQPQHF
>-|TRBV3-1/TRBV3-2
CASSGAFSGNTIYF
>-|TRBV3-1/TRBV3-2
CASSQGFGGKSSGNTIYF
>TRBD2|TRBV7-3
CASSSSGSGDPEQFF
>-|TRBV29-1
CSVLPEAGMDYGYTF
>TRBD1|TRBV5-1
CASSSNTGQKNTEAFF
>-|TRBV12-5
CASGSSLGTSGTEAFF
>-|TRBV12-3/TRBV12-4
CASSSLRGHEQYF
>-|TRBV5-5
CASSAWNKNRQPLIPYGYTF
>-|TRBV7-8
CASGVSDTGTTWASSYNEQFF
>-|TRBV25-1
CASSDRGHEQYF
>-|TRBV9
CASSVAAGAEEQYF
>TRBD1|TRBV7-9
CASSYGPQGTYNEQFF
>TRBD1|TRBV19
CASRQGADTGELFF
>-|TRBV19
CASSMGRVGQPQHF
>TRBD1|TRBV18
CASPNDRGHTGELFF
>-|TRBV10-1
CASSESTGGAAHEQFF
>TRBD2|TRBV11-1
CASSYSGGGETQYF
>-|TRBV6-5
CASSYSRVSGANVLTF
>TRBD1|TRBV7-2
CASSLGTGTSSGNTIYF
>TRBD1|TRBV19
CASSPGGKNSPLHF
>-|TRBV29-1
CSVGTLNQPQHF
>-|TRBV2
CASSATLQSNYGYTF
>-|TRBV18
CASSQGGSTEAFF
>-|TRBV12-5
CASGLVIAGQGLAKNIQYF
>TRBD2|TRBV5-4
CASNPGTSGSLVF
>TRBD1|TRBV5-1
CASSLAGDSHSPLHF
>TRBD1|TRBV2
CASSEEGPQGAYQPQHF
>TRBD1|TRBV2
CASTTGTGLDTQYF
>-|TRBV5-4
CASSLAGSTDTQYF
>-|TRBV12-5
CASGRPQGSAYNEQFF
>-|TRBV2
CASSRGARGNQPQHF
>TRBD1|TRBV5-1
CASSEPGTASYEQYF
>-|TRBV5-1
CASSSGTHYNEQFF
>-|TRBV5-1
CASSLGSPRESAFF
>-|TRBV18
CASSPQRNTEAFF
>TRBD1|TRBV6-2/TRBV6-3
CASSSGGTGSYEQYF
>-|TRBV6-1
CASSELGRGGNTIYF
>-|TRBV5-1
CASSSLPERKNEKLFF
>-|TRBV4-1
CASSQGLSGEQYF
>-|TRBV19
CASRNGNTEAFF
>TRBD2|TRBV6-5
CASSSAAGVEDTQYF
>TRBD2|TRBV30
CAWRGEREWYEQYF
>TRBD1|TRBV19
CASSIATGGNTEAFF
>-|TRBV12-3/TRBV12-4
CASRAGGSTEAFF